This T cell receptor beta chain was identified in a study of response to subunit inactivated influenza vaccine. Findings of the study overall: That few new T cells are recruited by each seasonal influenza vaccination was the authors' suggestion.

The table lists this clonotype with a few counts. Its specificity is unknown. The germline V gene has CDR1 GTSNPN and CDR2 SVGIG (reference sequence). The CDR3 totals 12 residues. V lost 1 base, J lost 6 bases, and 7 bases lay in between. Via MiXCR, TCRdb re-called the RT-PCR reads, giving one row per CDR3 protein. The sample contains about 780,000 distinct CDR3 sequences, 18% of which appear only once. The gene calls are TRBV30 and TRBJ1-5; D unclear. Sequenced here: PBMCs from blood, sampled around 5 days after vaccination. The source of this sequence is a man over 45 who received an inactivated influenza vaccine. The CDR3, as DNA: TGTGCCTGGAGTGACGACACTCAGCCCCAGCATTTT. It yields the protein CAWSDDTQPQHF.